These T cell receptor beta chains were read from a single sample in a study of T cell repertoires in cytomegalovirus infection. Each CDR3 protein gets one entry after TCRdb re-called the reads with MiXCR. The data contain 500,000 or so distinct CDR3 sequences, approximately 16% of them singletons. Sequencing input: CD8+ T cells from PBMCs. These receptors all stem from a human donor in good health (CMV status not recorded). Some clones in this sample may be carry-over from other donors' samples. Each CDR3 is given with its conserved first and last residue. The order of the fields is V gene, CDR3 protein.

TRBV27 CASRALLTDTQYF
TRBV11-2 CASSLGRSGNTIYF
TRBV20-1 CSARDHGESSSYNSPLHF
TRBV28 CASRNGLDGYTF
TRBV20-1 CSARAGTGGSAHGYTF
TRBV24-1 CATSDAVGEQFF
TRBV7-9 CASSGRLAGDSYEQYF
TRBV28 CASSPAVRGAEKLFF
TRBV6-6 CASSRTSGGSYNEQFF
TRBV2 CASSESSGGNTGELFF
TRBV24-1 CATSDLETGGSEGYTF
TRBV7-8 CASSLGRQSNQPQHF
TRBV27 CASSFTTRGYEQYF
TRBV27 CASSLSVPADNEQFF
TRBV4-1 CASSQVTPSTDTQYF
TRBV7-9 CASSSGLAAGETQYF
TRBV6-1 CASSPYNGRAPEQYF
TRBV6-5 CASSSRTGGDEQYF
TRBV10-2 CASSDGPPQYNSPLHF
TRBV6-5 CASSYSLGPARYEQYF
TRBV6-6 CASRVPPGIGDTQYF
TRBV7-6 CASSFLDRVEETQYF
TRBV19 CASSNLGNRGIGTEAFF
TRBV27 CASSNRGLGYEQYF
TRBV29-1 CSVEGTSGSVYNEQFF
TRBV4-1 CASSQKTVRDTNSGNTIYF
TRBV19 CASDPGSSGANVLTF
TRBV29-1 CSAGLAAYTGELFF
TRBV19 CASSAGRRTEAFF